The 18 T cell receptor beta chains given below trace back to one sample, sequenced in a study of a mutant IDH1 vaccine in newly diagnosed glioma. Sample time point: week 47, end of study. The vaccine gave 300 ug of a 20-mer mutant IDH1 peptide subcutaneously per dose. These TCRs' antigens remain unknown. TCRdb's table, derived via immunoSEQ multiplex PCR, lists solely in-frame clones and lacks some. The sample comprises approximately 25,000 clones, around 80% of which are singletons, and approximately 3.8% rests with the top ten. Sequenced here: PBMCs, sampled from a glioma patient whose treatment included an IDH1 peptide vaccine. Receptors were obtained from a middle-aged man with glioma. Some clones in this sample may be carry-over from other donors' samples.

The V gene is TRBV28, the J gene TRBJ1-1; D is unresolved. Germline loops: CDR1 MDHEN, CDR2 SYDVKM. V was trimmed by 6 bases and J by 4 bases, leaving 12 bases between them. The CDR3 extends over 13 amino acids. CDR3 residues: CASSPDHGTEAFF. The CDR3 DNA sequence: TGTGCCAGCAGCCCGGACCACGGCACTGAAGCTTTCTTT.

This clone was seen more than once but under ten times. The chain is built from TRBV6-1 and TRBJ2-7; 7 positions agree with TRBD2. CDR1 MNHNS and CDR2 SASEGT come from the germline V gene. V lost 3 bases and J lost 0; bases outside the gene matches: 2. The CDR3 contains 14 residues. Written as DNA, the CDR3 is TGTGCCAGCAGTGATGGGGGGGACTCCTACGAGCAGTACTTC. As protein: CASSDGGDSYEQYF.

The gene calls are TRBV19 and TRBJ1-2; TRBD1 is a possible D gene (6 bases). In germline, CDR1 is LNHDA, CDR2 SQIVND (reference sequence). The CDR3 is 14 amino acids. The germline V and J ends were trimmed by 8 bases and 3 bases, with 16 bases remaining between them. Here the CDR3 reads CASRHRDTDYGYTF. For the CDR3, the DNA is TGTGCCAGTCGGCACCGGGACACCGACTATGGCTACACCTTC. The variable domain in full, with the rest retrieved from reference TRBV19 and TRBJ1-2, is DGGITQSPKYLFRKEGQNVTLSCEQNLNHDAMYWYRQDPGQGLRLIYYSQIVNDFQKGDIAEGYSVSREKKESFPLTVTSAQKNPTAFYLCASRHRDTDYGYTFGSGTRLTVV.

The CDR3 DNA reads TGCGCCAGCAGCGATGGACAGGGTCGTGGAAAACTGTTTTTT. Amino acid sequence: CASSDGQGRGKLFF. The V gene is TRBV4-1, the J gene TRBJ1-4, with TRBD1 matching over 8 bases. CDR1 is MGHRA, CDR2 YSYEKL, per germline. This CDR3 has 14 amino acids. V was pared by 5 bases and J by 10 bases, with 9 bases of the junction left unmatched.

V usage is TRBV9 and J usage is TRBJ1-2, with D possibly matching TRBD1 (5 bases). This CDR3 has 18 amino acids. Germline-derived CDR1 and CDR2 are SGDLS and YYNGEE. Trimming cost V 0 bases and J 8 bases, with 26 bases left between them. The CDR3 here is CASSVATHKGEGIEGYTF. The CDR3 coding sequence is TGTGCCAGCAGCGTAGCAACCCACAAAGGGGAGGGGATAGAAGGCTACACCTTC.

The V gene is TRBV30, the J gene TRBJ1-1, with D perhaps TRBD1 (6 bases). CDR1 is GTSNPN, CDR2 SVGIG, per germline (reference sequence). V dropped 3 bases and J dropped 4 bases, with 12 bases sitting between them. This CDR3 is built from 13 residues. CDR3 DNA: TGTGCCTGGAGCTCCGACAGGCTCACTGAAGCTTTCTTT. Amino acids: CAWSSDRLTEAFF.

DNA of the CDR3: TGCAGTGCTAGACGAGGGAATGAGCAGTTCTTC. It specifies CSARRGNEQFF. The gene calls are TRBV20-1 and TRBJ2-1; D perhaps matches TRBD2 (5 bases). The CDR3 is 11 amino acids. The ends were cut back, 2 bases at V and 7 bases at J, with 6 bases in the middle. Germline CDR1 reads DFQATT; CDR2 reads SNEGSKA (reference sequence).

The rearrangement links TRBV30 to TRBJ2-7; D may be TRBD2 (5 bases). Germline values: CDR1 GTSNPN, CDR2 SVGIG (reference sequence). The CDR3 totals 12 residues. Between the trimmed V and J ends, which lost 5 bases and 7 bases, there was a span of 15 bases. The CDR3 sequence: CAWSRAAKEQYF. The CDR3 nucleotides are TGTGCCTGGTCGAGGGCTGCAAAGGAGCAGTACTTC. Complete variable domain (other parts from reference TRBV30 and TRBJ2-7): SQTIHQWPATLVQPVGSPLSLECTVEGTSNPNLYWYRQAAGRGLQLLFYSVGIGQISSEVPQNLSASRPQDRQFILSSKKLLLSDSGFYLCAWSRAAKEQYFGPGTRLTVT.

The chain employs TRBV4-3 and TRBJ1-6; D not certain. The CDR3 loop spans 17 amino acids. Trimming removed 1 base from V and 0 bases from J, with 10 bases in between. From germline, CDR1 is LGHNA and CDR2 YSLEER. CDR3 in DNA: TGCGCCAGCAGCCAAGCGGATTCAAGCTCCTATAATTCACCCCTCCACTTT. Protein sequence: CASSQADSSSYNSPLHF.

The J gene is TRBJ2-7, the V gene TRBV30; no definite D call. V dropped 2 bases and J dropped 2 bases, with 7 bases sitting between them. The germline gives CDR1 GTSNPN, CDR2 SVGIG (reference sequence). CDR3 length equals 12 residues. The CDR3 coding sequence is TGTGCCTGGAGTTATGGAGCCTACGAGCAGTACTTC. Protein product: CAWSYGAYEQYF.

CDR3: CASSYGGEQSYEQYF. CDR3 coding DNA: TGTGCCAGCAGTTACGGGGGAGAGCAGTCCTACGAGCAGTACTTC. The chain carries TRBV6-5 and TRBJ2-7; D assignment may be TRBD1 or TRBD2 (5 bases each). Looked up from germline, CDR1 is MNHEY and CDR2 is SVGAGI. This CDR3 has 15 residues. The V end lost 2 bases, the J end lost 1 base, and 12 bases lay between the germline ends.

Here the CDR3 reads CASSVGPDSYEQYF. The CDR3 DNA is TGTGCCAGCAGCGTAGGCCCAGACTCCTACGAGCAGTACTTC. The rearrangement links TRBV9 to TRBJ2-7, with unresolved D. V lost 0 bases to trimming and J lost 0 bases, with 7 bases between them. This CDR3 has 14 residues. Germline assignment: CDR1 SGDLS and CDR2 YYNGEE.

CDR3 coding DNA: TGCGCCAGCAGCTTGAACCGGGGGAGGGATACGCAGTATTTT. Translating it yields CASSLNRGRDTQYF. J is TRBJ2-3 and V is TRBV5-1; the D gene is possibly TRBD2 (6 bases). This CDR3 has 14 amino acids. Germline V gives CDR1 SGHRS, CDR2 YFSETQ. The ends were cut back, 1 base at V and 6 bases at J, with 12 bases in the middle.

This clone was observed a few times. This rearrangement joins TRBV2 to TRBJ1-6, with no clear D. CDR1 and CDR2 (germline): SNHLY, FYNNEI. Trimming stripped 3 bases from V and 4 bases from J, with 4 bases between. There are 13 residues in the CDR3. The CDR3 region is CASSDGYNSPLHF. In DNA form, the CDR3 reads TGTGCCAGCAGTGACGGGTATAATTCACCCCTCCACTTT.

The chain uses TRBV19 and TRBJ1-2; no clear D gene. The germline V and J ends were trimmed by 6 bases and 8 bases, with 7 bases remaining between them. CDR1 is LNHDA and CDR2 is SQIVND in the germline V gene (reference sequence). The CDR3 spans 10 residues. CDR3 region: CASSQQGYTF. The CDR3 DNA is TGTGCCAGTAGCCAACAAGGCTACACCTTC.

This chain connects TRBV30 to TRBJ2-1, with D possibly being TRBD1 (7 bases). Per germline, CDR1 GTSNPN and CDR2 SVGIG (reference sequence). This CDR3 comprises 11 residues. CDR3 loop: CGLSSGGKQFF. CDR3 DNA: TGTGGCCTATCGTCAGGGGGGAAGCAGTTCTTC.

J is TRBJ1-1 and V is TRBV11-2, with D hard to call. Per the germline V gene, CDR1 is SGHAT and CDR2 is FQNNGV. The CDR3 sequence is 15 residues long. V lost 1 base, J lost 5 bases, and 14 bases lay in between. CDR3 DNA: TGTGCCAGCAGCTTAGGGGCGGGATGGTTGACTGAAGCTTTCTTT. Translation: CASSLGAGWLTEAFF.

The chain uses TRBV4-1 and TRBJ2-5; D gene ambiguous. This CDR3 has 15 residues. The germline V gene encodes CDR1 MGHRA and CDR2 YSYEKL. V was shortened by 0 bases and J by 2 bases, with 10 bases between the two germline ends. The CDR3 DNA sequence: TGCGCCAGCAGCCAAGATATAAGATTTCAAGAGACCCAGTACTTC. This gives the protein CASSQDIRFQETQYF.